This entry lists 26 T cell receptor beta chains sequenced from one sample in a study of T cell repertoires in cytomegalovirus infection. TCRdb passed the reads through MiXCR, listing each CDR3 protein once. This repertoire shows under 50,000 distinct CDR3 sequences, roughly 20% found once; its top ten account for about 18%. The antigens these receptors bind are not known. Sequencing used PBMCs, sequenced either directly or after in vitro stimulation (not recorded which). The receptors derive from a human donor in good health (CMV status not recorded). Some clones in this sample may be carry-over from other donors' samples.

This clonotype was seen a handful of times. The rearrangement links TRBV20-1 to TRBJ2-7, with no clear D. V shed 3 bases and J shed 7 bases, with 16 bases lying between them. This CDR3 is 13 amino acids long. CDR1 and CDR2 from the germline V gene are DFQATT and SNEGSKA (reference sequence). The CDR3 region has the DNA TGCAGTGCTAGTACTTCCGGGCTAGATGAGCAGTACTTC. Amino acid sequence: CSASTSGLDEQYF.

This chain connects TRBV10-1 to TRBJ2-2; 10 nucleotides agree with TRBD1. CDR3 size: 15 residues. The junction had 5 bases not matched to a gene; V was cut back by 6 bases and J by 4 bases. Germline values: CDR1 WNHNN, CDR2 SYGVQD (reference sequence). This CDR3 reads CASSGDRGGTGELFF. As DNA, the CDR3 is TGCGCCAGCAGCGGGGACAGGGGAGGCACCGGGGAGCTGTTTTTT.

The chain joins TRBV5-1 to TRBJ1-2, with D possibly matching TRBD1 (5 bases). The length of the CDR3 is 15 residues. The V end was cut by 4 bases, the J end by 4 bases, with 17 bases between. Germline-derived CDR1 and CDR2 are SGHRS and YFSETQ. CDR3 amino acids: CASSQGVGAGYGYTF. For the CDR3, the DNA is TGCGCCAGCAGCCAAGGTGTCGGGGCAGGCTATGGCTACACCTTC. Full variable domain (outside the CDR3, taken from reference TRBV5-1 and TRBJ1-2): KAGVTQTPRYLIKTRGQQVTLSCSPISGHRSVSWYQQTPGQGLQFLFEYFSETQRNKGNFPGRFSGRQFSNSRSEMNVSTLELGDSALYLCASSQGVGAGYGYTFGSGTRLTVV.

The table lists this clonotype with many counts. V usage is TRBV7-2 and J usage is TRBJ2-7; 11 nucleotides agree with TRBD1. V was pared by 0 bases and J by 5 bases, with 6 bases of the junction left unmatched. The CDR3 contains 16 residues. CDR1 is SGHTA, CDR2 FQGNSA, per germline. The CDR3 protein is CASSLAVGQGAHEQYF. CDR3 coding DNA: TGTGCCAGCAGCTTAGCCGTAGGACAGGGGGCCCACGAGCAGTACTTC.

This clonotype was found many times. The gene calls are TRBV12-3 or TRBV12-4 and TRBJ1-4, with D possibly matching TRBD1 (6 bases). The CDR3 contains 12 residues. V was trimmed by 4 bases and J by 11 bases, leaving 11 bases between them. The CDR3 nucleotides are TGTGCCAGCAGTTACAGGGAGGGGAAACTGTTTTTT. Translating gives CASSYREGKLFF.

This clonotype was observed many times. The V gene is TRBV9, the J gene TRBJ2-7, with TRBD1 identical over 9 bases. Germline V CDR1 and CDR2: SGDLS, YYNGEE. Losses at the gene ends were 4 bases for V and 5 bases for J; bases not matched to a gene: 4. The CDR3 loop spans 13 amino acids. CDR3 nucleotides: TGTGCCAGCAGCATAACAGGGGGCGACGAGCAGTACTTC. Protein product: CASSITGGDEQYF.

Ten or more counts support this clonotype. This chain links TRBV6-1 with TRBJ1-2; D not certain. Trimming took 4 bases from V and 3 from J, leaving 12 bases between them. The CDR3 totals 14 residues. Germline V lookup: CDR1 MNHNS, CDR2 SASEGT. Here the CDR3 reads CASSASPGDYGYTF. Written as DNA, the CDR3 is TGTGCCAGCAGTGCCTCGCCCGGTGACTATGGCTACACCTTC.

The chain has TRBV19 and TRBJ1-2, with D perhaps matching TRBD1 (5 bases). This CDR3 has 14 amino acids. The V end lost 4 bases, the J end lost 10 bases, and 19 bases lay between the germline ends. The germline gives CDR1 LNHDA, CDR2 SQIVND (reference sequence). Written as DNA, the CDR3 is TGTGCCAGTAGTACTCGGCGGGACGGTATTGTCTACACCTTC. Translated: CASSTRRDGIVYTF.

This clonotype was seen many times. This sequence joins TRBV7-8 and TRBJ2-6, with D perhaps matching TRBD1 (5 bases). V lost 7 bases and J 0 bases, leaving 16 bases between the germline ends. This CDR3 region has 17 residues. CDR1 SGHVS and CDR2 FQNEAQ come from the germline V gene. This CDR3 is CASTTRGRASGANVLTF. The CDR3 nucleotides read TGTGCCAGCACAACAAGGGGCAGAGCCTCTGGGGCCAACGTCCTGACTTTC.

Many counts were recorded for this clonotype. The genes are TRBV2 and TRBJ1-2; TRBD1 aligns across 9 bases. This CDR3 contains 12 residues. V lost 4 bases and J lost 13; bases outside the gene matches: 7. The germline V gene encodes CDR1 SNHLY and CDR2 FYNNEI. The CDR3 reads CASSGRDRACTF. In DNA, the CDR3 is TGTGCCAGCAGTGGGCGGGACAGGGCCTGCACCTTC.

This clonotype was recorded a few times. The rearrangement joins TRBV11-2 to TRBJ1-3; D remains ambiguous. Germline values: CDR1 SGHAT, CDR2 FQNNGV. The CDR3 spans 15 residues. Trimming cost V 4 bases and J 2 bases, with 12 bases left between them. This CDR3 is CASSYPLGAGNTIYF. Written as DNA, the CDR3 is TGTGCCAGCAGCTATCCCTTGGGAGCTGGAAACACCATATATTTT.

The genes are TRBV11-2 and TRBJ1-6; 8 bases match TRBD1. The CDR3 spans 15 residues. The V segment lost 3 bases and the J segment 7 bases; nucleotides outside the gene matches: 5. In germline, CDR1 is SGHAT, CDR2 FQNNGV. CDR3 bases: TGTGCCAGCAGCTTGGCGGGACAGGAGAATTCACCCCTCCACTTT. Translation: CASSLAGQENSPLHF.

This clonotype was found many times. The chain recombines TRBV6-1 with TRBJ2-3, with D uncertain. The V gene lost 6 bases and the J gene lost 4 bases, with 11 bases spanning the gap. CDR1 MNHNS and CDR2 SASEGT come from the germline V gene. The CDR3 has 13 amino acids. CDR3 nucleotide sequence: TGTGCCAGCAGAGAAACCCTTGCAGATACGCAGTATTTT. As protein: CASRETLADTQYF.

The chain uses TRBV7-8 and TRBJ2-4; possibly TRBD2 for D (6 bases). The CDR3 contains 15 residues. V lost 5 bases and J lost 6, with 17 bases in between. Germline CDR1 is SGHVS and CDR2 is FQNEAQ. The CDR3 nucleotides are TGTGCCAGCAGCACCCGTCCGGCGGGATTAAACATTCAGTACTTC. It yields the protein CASSTRPAGLNIQYF.

The CDR3 DNA reads TGTGCCAGCAGTTTCCCCCGGGACCTTATCTACACCGGGGAGCTGTTTTTT. Amino acid sequence: CASSFPRDLIYTGELFF. The J gene is TRBJ2-2, the V gene TRBV6-2 or TRBV6-3; D may be TRBD1 or TRBD2 (5 bases each). Germline V lookup: CDR1 MNHEY, CDR2 SVGEGT. V dropped 4 bases and J dropped 3 bases, with 18 bases sitting between them. The length of the CDR3 is 17 residues.

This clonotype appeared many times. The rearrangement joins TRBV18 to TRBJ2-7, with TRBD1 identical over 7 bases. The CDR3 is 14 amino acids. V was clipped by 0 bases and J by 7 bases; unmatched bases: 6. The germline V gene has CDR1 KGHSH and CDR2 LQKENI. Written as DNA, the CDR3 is TGTGCCAGCTCACCACCTACAGGGGCGTCAGAGCAGTACTTC. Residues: CASSPPTGASEQYF.

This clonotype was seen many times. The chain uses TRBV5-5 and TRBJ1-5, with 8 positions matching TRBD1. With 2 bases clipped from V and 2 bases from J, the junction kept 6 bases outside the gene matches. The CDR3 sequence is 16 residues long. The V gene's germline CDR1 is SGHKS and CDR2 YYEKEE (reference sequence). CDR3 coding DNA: TGTGCCAGCAGCTTAGGGACAGGAGGCGGCAATCAGCCCCAGCATTTT. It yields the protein CASSLGTGGGNQPQHF.

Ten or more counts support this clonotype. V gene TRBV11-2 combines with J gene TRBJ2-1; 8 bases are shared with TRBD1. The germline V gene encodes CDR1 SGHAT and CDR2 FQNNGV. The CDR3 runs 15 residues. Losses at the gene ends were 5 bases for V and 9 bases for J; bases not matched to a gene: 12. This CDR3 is CASSLTRTGRREQFF. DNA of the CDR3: TGTGCCAGCAGCCTCACCCGGACAGGGCGGCGTGAGCAGTTCTTC.

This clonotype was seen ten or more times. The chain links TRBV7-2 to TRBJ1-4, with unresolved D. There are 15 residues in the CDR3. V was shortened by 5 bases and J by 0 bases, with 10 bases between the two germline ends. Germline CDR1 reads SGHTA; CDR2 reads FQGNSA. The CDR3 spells CASSGYKATNEKLFF. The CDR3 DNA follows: TGTGCCAGCAGCGGCTATAAAGCAACTAATGAAAAACTGTTTTTT.

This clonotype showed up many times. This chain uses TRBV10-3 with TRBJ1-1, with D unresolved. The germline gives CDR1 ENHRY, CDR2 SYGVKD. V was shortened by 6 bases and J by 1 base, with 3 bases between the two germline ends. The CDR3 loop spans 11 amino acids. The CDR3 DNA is TGTGCCATCAGAGCGAACACTGAAGCTTTCTTT. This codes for CAIRANTEAFF.

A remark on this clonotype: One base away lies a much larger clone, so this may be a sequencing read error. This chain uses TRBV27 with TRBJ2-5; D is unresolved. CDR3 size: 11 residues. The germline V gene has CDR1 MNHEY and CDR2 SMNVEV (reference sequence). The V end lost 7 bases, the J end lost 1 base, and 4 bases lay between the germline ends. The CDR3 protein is CASTRQETQYF. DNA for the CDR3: TGTGCCAGCACACGCCAAGAGACCCAGTACTTC.

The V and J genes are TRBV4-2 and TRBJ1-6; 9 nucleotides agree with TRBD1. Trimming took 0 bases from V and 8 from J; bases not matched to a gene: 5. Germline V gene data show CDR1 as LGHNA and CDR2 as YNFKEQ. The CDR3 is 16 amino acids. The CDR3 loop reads CASSQDLGQGDSPLHF. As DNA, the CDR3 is TGTGCCAGCAGCCAAGATTTGGGACAGGGAGATTCACCCCTCCACTTT.

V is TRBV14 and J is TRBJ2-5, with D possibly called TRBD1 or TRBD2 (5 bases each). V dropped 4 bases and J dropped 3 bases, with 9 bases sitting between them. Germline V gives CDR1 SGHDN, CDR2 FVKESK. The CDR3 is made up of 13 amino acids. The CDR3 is CASSPWGKETQYF. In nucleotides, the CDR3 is TGTGCCAGCAGCCCCTGGGGGAAAGAGACCCAGTACTTC.

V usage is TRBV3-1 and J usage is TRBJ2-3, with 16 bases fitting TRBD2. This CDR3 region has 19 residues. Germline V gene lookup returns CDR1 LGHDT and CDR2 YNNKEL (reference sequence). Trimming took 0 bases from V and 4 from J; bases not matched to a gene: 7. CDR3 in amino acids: CASSQEMGLAGGPADTQYF. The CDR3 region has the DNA TGTGCCAGCAGCCAAGAAATGGGACTAGCGGGAGGGCCAGCAGATACGCAGTATTTT.

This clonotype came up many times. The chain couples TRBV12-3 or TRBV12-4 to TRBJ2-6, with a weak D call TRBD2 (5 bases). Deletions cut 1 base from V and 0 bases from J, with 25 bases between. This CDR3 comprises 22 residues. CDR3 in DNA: TGTGCCAGCAGTTTAGAGGGAAATTGGGCCAGCGGCGAAAGCTCTGGGGCCAACGTCCTGACTTTC. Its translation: CASSLEGNWASGESSGANVLTF.

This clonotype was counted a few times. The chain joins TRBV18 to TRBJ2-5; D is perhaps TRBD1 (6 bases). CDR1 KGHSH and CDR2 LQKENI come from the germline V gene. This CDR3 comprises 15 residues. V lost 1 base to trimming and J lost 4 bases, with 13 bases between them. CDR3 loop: CASSPLTDSRETQYF. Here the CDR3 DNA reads TGTGCCAGCTCACCACTGACGGACAGCCGAGAGACCCAGTACTTC.